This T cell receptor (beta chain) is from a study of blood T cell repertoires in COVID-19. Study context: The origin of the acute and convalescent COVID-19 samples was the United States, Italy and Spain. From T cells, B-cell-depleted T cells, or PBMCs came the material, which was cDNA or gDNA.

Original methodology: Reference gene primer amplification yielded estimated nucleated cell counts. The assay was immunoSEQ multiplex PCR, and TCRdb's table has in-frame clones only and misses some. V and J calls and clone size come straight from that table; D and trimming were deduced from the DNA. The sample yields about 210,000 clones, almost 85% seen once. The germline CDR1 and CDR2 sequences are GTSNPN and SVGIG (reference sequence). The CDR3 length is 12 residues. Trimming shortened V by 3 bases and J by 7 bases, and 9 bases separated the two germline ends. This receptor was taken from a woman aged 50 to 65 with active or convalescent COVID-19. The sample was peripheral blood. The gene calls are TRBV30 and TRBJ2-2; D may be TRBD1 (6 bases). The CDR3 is CAWSKGDGELFF. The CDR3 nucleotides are TGTGCCTGGAGCAAGGGGGACGGGGAGCTGTTTTTT.